This T cell receptor (beta chain) was found in a study of cytomegalovirus exposure and HLA in healthy donors. Study-level findings and limits: An analysis was carried out later, and it reportedly showed fewer N-insertions in an Asian-associated ancestry cluster than the approximately 700-donor mean. Later examination showed HLA-associated TCR beta chains had greater clonal expansion than equally common others. A later analysis linked around 15,000 TCR beta sequences to HLA alleles at 0.05 false discovery rate. When presence/absence was analysed, sequencing depth was taken to be roughly uniform across donors.

After removal of 5 bases from V and 6 bases from J, the junction contained 16 bases not matched to a gene. This CDR3 has 18 amino acids. From germline, CDR1 is SGHTA and CDR2 FQGNSA. The PCR had 60 Vbeta and 13 Jbeta primers. The table came from immunoSEQ multiplex PCR; TCRdb's copy has only in-frame clones and leaves some out. Its listing shows 75,000 to 95,000 clones. Worth noting for this clone: Its target is unknown.

Material for sequencing was PBMCs. The source of this sequence is a girl aged 5 to 17 in good health and CMV-seropositive. J is TRBJ1-2 and V is TRBV7-2, with TRBD1 matching 12 bases. The CDR3, as DNA: TGTGCCAGCAGCACTAGCTACCGGGACAGGGGGCGCTCCGATGGCTACACCTTC. Encoded protein: CASSTSYRDRGRSDGYTF. The whole variable domain, remainder taken from reference TRBV7-2 and TRBJ1-2, is GAGVSQSPSNKVTEKGKDVELRCDPISGHTALYWYRQSLGQGLEFLIYFQGNSAPDKSGLPSDRFSAERTGGSVSTLTIQRTQQEDSAVYLCASSTSYRDRGRSDGYTFGSGTRLTVV.